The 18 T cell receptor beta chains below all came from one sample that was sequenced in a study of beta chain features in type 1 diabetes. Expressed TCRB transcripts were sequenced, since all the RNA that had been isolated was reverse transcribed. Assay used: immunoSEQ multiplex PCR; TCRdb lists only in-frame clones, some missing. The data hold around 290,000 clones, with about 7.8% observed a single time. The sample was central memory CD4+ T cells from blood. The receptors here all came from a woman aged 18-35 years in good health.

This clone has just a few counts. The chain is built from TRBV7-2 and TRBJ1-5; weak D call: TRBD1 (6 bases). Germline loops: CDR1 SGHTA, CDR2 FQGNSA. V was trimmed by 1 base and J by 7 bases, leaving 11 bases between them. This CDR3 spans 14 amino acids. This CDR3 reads CASSLEGVMQPQHF. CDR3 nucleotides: TGTGCCAGCAGCTTAGAGGGGGTCATGCAGCCCCAGCATTTT.

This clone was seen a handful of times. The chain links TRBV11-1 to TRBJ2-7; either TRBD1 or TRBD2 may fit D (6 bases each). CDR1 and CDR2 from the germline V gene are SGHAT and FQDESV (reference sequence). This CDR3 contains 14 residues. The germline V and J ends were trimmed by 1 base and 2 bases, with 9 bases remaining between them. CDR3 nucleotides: TGTGCCAGCAGCTTAGGAGGGGGGCCCTACGAGCAGTACGTC. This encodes CASSLGGGPYEQYV.

CDR3 region: CASSFQGAQGYTF. DNA of the CDR3: TGTGCCAGCAGTTTTCAGGGGGCGCAGGGCTACACCTTC. The genes are TRBV27 and TRBJ1-2; TRBD1 matches 8 bases. After removal of 3 bases from V and 8 bases from J, the junction contained 5 bases not matched to a gene. This CDR3 is built from 13 residues. Germline values: CDR1 MNHEY, CDR2 SMNVEV (reference sequence).

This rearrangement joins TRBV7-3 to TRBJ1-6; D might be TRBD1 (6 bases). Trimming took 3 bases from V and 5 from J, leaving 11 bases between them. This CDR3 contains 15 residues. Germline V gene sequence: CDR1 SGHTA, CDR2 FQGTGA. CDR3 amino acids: CASSLGTRDNSPLHF. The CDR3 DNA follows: TGTGCCAGCAGCTTGGGGACACGCGATAATTCACCCCTCCACTTT.

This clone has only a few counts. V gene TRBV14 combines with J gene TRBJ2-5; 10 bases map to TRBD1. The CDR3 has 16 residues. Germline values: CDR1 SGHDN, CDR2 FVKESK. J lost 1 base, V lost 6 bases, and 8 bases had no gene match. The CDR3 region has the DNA TGTGCCAGCAGACCGGGACAGGGGTTGCCCCAAGAGACCCAGTACTTC. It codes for CASRPGQGLPQETQYF.

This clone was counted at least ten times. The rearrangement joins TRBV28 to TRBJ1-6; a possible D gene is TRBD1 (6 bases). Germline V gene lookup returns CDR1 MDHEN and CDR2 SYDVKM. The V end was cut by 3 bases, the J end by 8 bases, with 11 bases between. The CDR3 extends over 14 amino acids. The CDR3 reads CASSFPQGYSPLHF. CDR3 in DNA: TGTGCCAGCAGTTTTCCCCAGGGGTATTCACCCCTCCACTTT. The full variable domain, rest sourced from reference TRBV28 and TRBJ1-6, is DVKVTQSSRYLVKRTGEKVFLECVQDMDHENMFWYRQDPGLGLRLIYFSYDVKMKEKGDIPEGYSVSREKKERFSLILESASTNQTSMYLCASSFPQGYSPLHFGNGTRLTVT.

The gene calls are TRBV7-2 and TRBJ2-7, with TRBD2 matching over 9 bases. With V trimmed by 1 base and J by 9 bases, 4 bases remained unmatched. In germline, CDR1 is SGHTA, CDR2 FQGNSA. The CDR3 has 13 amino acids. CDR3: CASSLERGDGQYV. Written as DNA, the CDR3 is TGTGCCAGCAGCTTAGAGCGGGGGGACGGGCAGTACGTC.

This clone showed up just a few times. The CDR3, as DNA: TGTGCCAGCAGCTCTAGACTAGCGGGAAGCTACTACGAGCAGTACGTC. Translated, it gives CASSSRLAGSYYEQYV. The J gene is TRBJ2-7, the V gene TRBV7-2; 11 bases align to TRBD2. V gave up 4 bases and J gave up 3 bases; unmatched junction bases: 8. The CDR3 length is 16 residues. The germline CDR1 and CDR2 sequences are SGHTA and FQGNSA.

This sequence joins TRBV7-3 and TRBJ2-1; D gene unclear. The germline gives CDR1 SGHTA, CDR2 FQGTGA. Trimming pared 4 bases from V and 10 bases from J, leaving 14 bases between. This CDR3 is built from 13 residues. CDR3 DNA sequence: TGTGCCAGCAGCTCTTCCCAATCCGGGGAGCAGTTCTTC. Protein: CASSSSQSGEQFF.

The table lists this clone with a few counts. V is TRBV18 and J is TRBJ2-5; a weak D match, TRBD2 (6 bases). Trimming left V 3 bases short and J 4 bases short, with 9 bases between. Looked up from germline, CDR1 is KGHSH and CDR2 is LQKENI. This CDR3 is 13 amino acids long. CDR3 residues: CASSPRDLETQYF. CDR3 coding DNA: TGTGCCAGCTCACCCCGGGACTTAGAGACCCAGTACTTC.

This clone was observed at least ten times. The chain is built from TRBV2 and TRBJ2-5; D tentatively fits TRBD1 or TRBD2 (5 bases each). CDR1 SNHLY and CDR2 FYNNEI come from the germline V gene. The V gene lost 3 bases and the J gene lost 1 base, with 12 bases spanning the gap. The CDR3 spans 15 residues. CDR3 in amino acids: CASSDWETVQETQYF. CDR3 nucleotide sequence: TGTGCCAGCAGTGACTGGGAGACAGTCCAAGAGACCCAGTACTTC.

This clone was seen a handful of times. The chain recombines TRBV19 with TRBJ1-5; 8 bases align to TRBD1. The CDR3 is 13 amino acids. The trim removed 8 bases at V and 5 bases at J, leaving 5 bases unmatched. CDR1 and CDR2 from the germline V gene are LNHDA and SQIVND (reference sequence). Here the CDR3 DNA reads TGTGCCAGTTCCGGGACAGGAGATCAGCCCCAGCATTTT. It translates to CASSGTGDQPQHF.

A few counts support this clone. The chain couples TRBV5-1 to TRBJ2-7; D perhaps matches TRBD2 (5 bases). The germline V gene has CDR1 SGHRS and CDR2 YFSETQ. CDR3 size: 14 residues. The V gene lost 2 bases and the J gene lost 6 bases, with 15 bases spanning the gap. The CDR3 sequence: CASSFEGVGGEQYF. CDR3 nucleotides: TGCGCCAGCAGCTTCGAGGGAGTAGGAGGCGAGCAGTACTTC.

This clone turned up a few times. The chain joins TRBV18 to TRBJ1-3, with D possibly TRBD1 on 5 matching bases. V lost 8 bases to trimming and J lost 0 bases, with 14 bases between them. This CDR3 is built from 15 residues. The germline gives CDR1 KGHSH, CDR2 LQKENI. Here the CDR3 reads CASTPGRGSGNTIYF. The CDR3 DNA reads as TGTGCCAGCACTCCGGGACGGGGCTCTGGAAACACCATATATTTT.

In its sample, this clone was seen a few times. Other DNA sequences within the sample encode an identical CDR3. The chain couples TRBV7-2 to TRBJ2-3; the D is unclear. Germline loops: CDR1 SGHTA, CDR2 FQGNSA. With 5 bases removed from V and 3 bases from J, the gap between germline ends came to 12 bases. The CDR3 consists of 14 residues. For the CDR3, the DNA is TGTGCCAGCAGCCTGGGGTGGAGAACAGATACGCAGTATTTT. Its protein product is CASSLGWRTDTQYF.

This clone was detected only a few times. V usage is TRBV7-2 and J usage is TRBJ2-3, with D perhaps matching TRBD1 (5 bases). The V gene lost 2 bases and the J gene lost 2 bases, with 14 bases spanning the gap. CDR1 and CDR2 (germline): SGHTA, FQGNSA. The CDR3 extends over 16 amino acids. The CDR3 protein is CASSLTGRALTDTQYF. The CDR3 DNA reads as TGTGCCAGCAGCTTAACGGGCAGGGCGCTCACAGATACGCAGTATTTT.

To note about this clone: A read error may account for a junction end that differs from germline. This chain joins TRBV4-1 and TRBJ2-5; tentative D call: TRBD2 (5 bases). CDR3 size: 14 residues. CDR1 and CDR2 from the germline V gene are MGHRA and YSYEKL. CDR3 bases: TGTGCCAGCAGCCAAGCAGCGGCCCAAGAGACCCAGTACTTC. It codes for CASSQAAAQETQYF.

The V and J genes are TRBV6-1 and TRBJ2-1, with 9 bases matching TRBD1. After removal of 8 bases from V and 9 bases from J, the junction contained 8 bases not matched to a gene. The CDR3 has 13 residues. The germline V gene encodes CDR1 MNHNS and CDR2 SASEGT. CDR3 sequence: CASGGQGKSEQFF. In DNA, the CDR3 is TGTGCCAGCGGGGGACAGGGAAAGTCTGAGCAGTTCTTC.